A single sample gave rise to the 23 T cell receptor beta chains below, sequenced in a study of T cells in women clearing cervical HPV infection. This table comes from immunoSEQ multiplex PCR, and its TCRdb copy is limited to in-frame clones, with some not included. This repertoire includes 30,000 to 35,000 clones. Sequencing was done on a sample of blood buffy coat. These receptors all stem from a woman aged 18 to 75 with a cervical HPV16 infection that either progressed to CIN3+ or cleared (not recorded which).

As for this clone: The sequenced fragment ends 3 residues before the CDR3 boundary, so the rest is inferred from the germline J gene. The chain uses TRBV6-2 or TRBV6-3 and TRBJ1-5; D perhaps matches TRBD1 (5 bases). V was clipped by 2 bases and J by 2 bases, with 7 bases between them. The V gene's germline CDR1 is MNHEY and CDR2 SVGEGT. This CDR3 has 14 residues. CDR3 sequence reads: CASSYTGGNQPQHF. CDR3 DNA (partial): TGTGCCAGCAGTTACACGGGGGGCAATCAGCCC.

As to this clone: The CDR3 end is not reached by the read, which stops 3 residues before it; the germline J gene fills it in. The V and J genes are TRBV18 and TRBJ1-2; the D gene is possibly TRBD1 (5 bases). Germline values: CDR1 KGHSH, CDR2 LQKENI. This CDR3 has 16 amino acids. CDR3 loop: CASSPPLLAGGFDYTF. The sequenced CDR3 bases are TGTGCCAGCTCACCACCGCTGCTAGCGGGGGGGTTCGAC.

Note on this clone: The CDR3 end falls 3 residues outside the read, so it is completed with the germline J gene. The genes are TRBV5-4 and TRBJ1-6; 7 nucleotides align to TRBD1. Trimming removed 0 bases from V and 10 bases from J; junction bases left unmatched: 10. There are 16 residues in the CDR3. Germline values: CDR1 SGHNT, CDR2 YYREEE (reference sequence). The sequenced CDR3 bases are TGTGCCAGCAGCTTGGGACAGGGCGGGTTACGATCACCC. As protein: CASSLGQGGLRSP. The whole CDR3 sequence is CASSLGQGGLRSPLHF.

This clone is deemed hyperexpanded by its frequency. The CDR3 end is not reached by the read, which stops 3 residues before it; the germline J gene fills it in. V gene TRBV29-1 combines with J gene TRBJ2-1; 10 bases fit TRBD1. CDR3 length: 13 residues. V lost 7 bases and J lost 9; bases outside the gene matches: 9. From germline, CDR1 is SQVTM and CDR2 ANQGSEA. CDR3 amino acids: CSGGTGEGGEQFF. The CDR3 DNA, read in part, is TGCAGCGGGGGGACAGGGGAAGGAGGTGAG.

The sequenced part of the CDR3 DNA is TGCGCCAGCAGTATCGGGGGGACGAATGAG. This codes for CASSIGGTNE. The full-length CDR3 reads as CASSIGGTNEQFF. The J gene is TRBJ2-1, the V gene TRBV5-1, with 7 bases lining up with TRBD2. The read finishes 3 residues shy of the CDR3 end, and the germline J gene is used to complete it. The CDR3 spans 13 residues. CDR1 and CDR2 from the germline V gene are SGHRS and YFSETQ. The V and J ends lost 5 bases and 7 bases, in that order; junction bases with no gene match: 6.

Concerning this clone itself: Read coverage stops 3 residues before the CDR3 terminus; the germline J gene supplies the remainder. The V gene is TRBV2, the J gene TRBJ1-6; TRBD1 agrees at 7 bases. Trimming removed 6 bases from V and 0 bases from J; junction bases left unmatched: 2. This CDR3 is 15 amino acids long. Looked up from germline, CDR1 is SNHLY and CDR2 is FYNNEI. The CDR3 bases that were read are TGTGCCAGCAGCCGGGACAGCTCCTATAATTCACCC. This translates into CASSRDSSYNSP. The whole CDR3 sequence reads CASSRDSSYNSPLHF.

Comments on this clone: The CDR3 end is not reached by the read, which stops 3 residues before it; the germline J gene fills it in. This chain joins TRBV10-3 and TRBJ2-1; TRBD1 aligns across 9 bases. After removal of 7 bases from V and 6 bases from J, the junction contained 13 bases not matched to a gene. The CDR3 spans 16 residues. Germline assignment: CDR1 ENHRY and CDR2 SYGVKD. The sequenced CDR3 bases are TGTGCCATCACCGCTAGCGACAGGGGGAAGATCAATGAG. It encodes CAITASDRGKINE. The whole CDR3 protein reads CAITASDRGKINEQFF.

Comment on this clone: Read coverage stops 3 residues before the CDR3 terminus; the germline J gene supplies the remainder. V and J are TRBV20-1 and TRBJ2-3, with D possibly matching TRBD1 (6 bases). This CDR3 region has 13 residues. Germline lookup yields CDR1 DFQATT and CDR2 SNEGSKA (reference sequence). The V and J ends lost 6 bases and 4 bases respectively, with 14 bases between them. Partial CDR3 DNA: TGCAGTGCGAGGGGGTGGGACGCAGATACG. Its translation: CSARGWDADT. The entire CDR3 sequence reads CSARGWDADTQYF.

Worth noting for this clone: The CDR3 extends 3 residues past the end of the read, so its final part is completed from the germline J gene. The chain carries TRBV5-1 and TRBJ1-3; maybe TRBD1 (6 bases). This CDR3 region has 15 residues. The germline V and J ends were trimmed by 4 bases and 0 bases, with 11 bases remaining between them. Germline CDR1 is SGHRS and CDR2 is YFSETQ. CDR3: CASSLMDSSGNTIYF. CDR3 bases read: TGCGCCAGCAGCCTCATGGACAGCTCTGGAAACACC.

Comments on this clone: The CDR3 end is not reached by the read, which stops 3 residues before it; the germline J gene fills it in. The chain couples TRBV19 to TRBJ1-5; perhaps TRBD1 as D (6 bases). The CDR3 covers 14 residues. The V and J ends lost 2 bases and 4 bases respectively, with 9 bases between them. The germline V gene has CDR1 LNHDA and CDR2 SQIVND (reference sequence). The covered CDR3 bases are TGTGCCAGTAGTATAATGGGGGCTAATCAGCCC. As protein: CASSIMGANQP. The complete CDR3 protein is CASSIMGANQPQHF.

Measured by frequency, this clone is medium-sized. The read halts 3 residues ahead of the CDR3 end, with the missing end drawn from the germline J gene. J is TRBJ2-7 and V is TRBV18; 8 bases align to TRBD1. The germline V gene has CDR1 KGHSH and CDR2 LQKENI. V was pared by 0 bases and J by 3 bases, with 7 bases of the junction left unmatched. The CDR3 consists of 16 residues. The DNA read from the CDR3 is TGTGCCAGCTCACCACCGCGAGGACAGGGTTACTACGAG. Translating gives CASSPPRGQGYYE. In full, the CDR3 reads CASSPPRGQGYYEQYF.

Concerning this clone: Read data end 3 residues before the CDR3 end; the end is taken from the germline J gene. The chain recombines TRBV19 with TRBJ1-5; 7 bases align to TRBD1. CDR1 LNHDA and CDR2 SQIVND come from the germline V gene (reference sequence). J was trimmed by 7 bases and V by 5 bases; bases with no gene match: 5. This CDR3 region has 13 residues. Partial CDR3 DNA: TGTGCCAGTAGTGGACAGGCGCTGCAGCCC. Its translation: CASSGQALQP. The whole CDR3 protein is CASSGQALQPQHF.

In regard to this clone: The DNA ends 3 residues before the CDR3 does, and the rest of the CDR3 is filled in from the germline J gene. This chain connects TRBV5-1 to TRBJ2-7, with D perhaps matching TRBD1 (8 bases). The CDR3 has 15 amino acids. Trimming removed 4 bases from V and 2 bases from J, with 16 bases in between. Germline assignment: CDR1 SGHRS and CDR2 YFSETQ. CDR3 protein: CASSPAGTGAYEQYF. The CDR3 bases that were read are TGCGCCAGCAGCCCAGCGGGGACAGGTGCCTACGAG.

CDR3 loop: CSVRTGVGNQPQHF. CDR3 DNA (partial): TGCAGCGTGCGGACGGGGGTAGGCAATCAGCCC. The chain combines TRBV29-1 with TRBJ1-5; perhaps TRBD1 as D (5 bases). The sequenced fragment ends 3 residues before the CDR3 boundary, so the rest is inferred from the germline J gene. Trimming removed 6 bases at V and 2 bases at J, with 14 bases between. The CDR3 contains 14 residues. Germline assignment: CDR1 SQVTM and CDR2 ANQGSEA. Based on the CDR3 plus reference TRBV29-1 and TRBJ1-5, the full variable domain is SAVISQKPSRDICQRGTSLTIQCQVDSQVTMMFWYRQQPGQSLTLIATANQGSEATYESGFVIDKFPISRPNLTFSTLTVSNMSPEDSSIYLCSVRTGVGNQPQHFGDGTRLSIL.

As concerns this clone: Coverage ceases 3 residues before the CDR3 finishes, and the germline J gene fills in the end. The genes are TRBV5-4 and TRBJ2-7; D is ambiguous. Germline lookup yields CDR1 SGHNT and CDR2 YYREEE (reference sequence). CDR3 length equals 13 residues. Trimming stripped 1 base from V and 0 bases from J, with 5 bases between. The sequenced part of the CDR3 DNA is TGTGCCAGCAGCTTGCTCAGCTCCTACGAG. Protein sequence: CASSLLSSYE. The full CDR3 reads CASSLLSSYEQYF.

As regards this clone: Read sequence stops 3 residues before the CDR3 end, and the germline J gene provides the missing end. The rearrangement uses TRBV12-3 or TRBV12-4 and TRBJ1-2; 7 nucleotides align to TRBD1. This CDR3 contains 15 residues. This CDR3 reads CASSPYRGVVEGYTF. The CDR3 bases that were read are TGTGCCAGCAGTCCCTACAGGGGAGTGGTGGAGGGC.

This clone is classed as medium-sized (0.01 to 0.1%) by frequency. The sequence runs out 3 residues before the end of the CDR3; the remainder is reconstructed from the germline J gene. The gene calls are TRBV6-2 or TRBV6-3 and TRBJ2-7, with D perhaps matching TRBD1 or TRBD2 (5 bases each). The CDR3 spans 15 residues. Germline V gene data show CDR1 as MNHEY and CDR2 as SVGEGT. V gave up 0 bases and J gave up 3 bases, with 12 bases separating them. CDR3 DNA, as far as it was read: TGTGCCAGCAGTTACTCGATCCAGGGAGTCTACGAG. Protein: CASSYSIQGVYE. The full CDR3 is CASSYSIQGVYEQYF.

In the case of this clone: Read coverage stops 3 residues before the CDR3 terminus; the germline J gene supplies the remainder. The chain has TRBV7-2 and TRBJ2-5; D perhaps matches TRBD2 (6 bases). V lost 5 bases to trimming and J lost 2 bases, with 15 bases between them. The CDR3 spans 15 residues. Germline V gene data show CDR1 as SGHTA and CDR2 as FQGNSA. The CDR3 protein is CASSPQVGGQETQYF. CDR3 DNA, as far as it was read: TGTGCCAGCAGCCCCCAAGTTGGGGGGCAAGAGACC. The whole variable domain, remainder taken from reference TRBV7-2 and TRBJ2-5, is GAGVSQSPSNKVTEKGKDVELRCDPISGHTALYWYRQSLGQGLEFLIYFQGNSAPDKSGLPSDRFSAERTGGSVSTLTIQRTQQEDSAVYLCASSPQVGGQETQYFGPGTRLLVL.

Comments on this clone: The observed sequence ends 3 residues before the CDR3 terminus, with the missing tail filled in from the germline J gene. V is TRBV20-1 and J is TRBJ2-5; D not certain. The CDR3 contains 14 residues. The germline CDR1 and CDR2 sequences are DFQATT and SNEGSKA (reference sequence). V dropped 0 bases and J dropped 1 base, with 9 bases sitting between them. The CDR3 reads CSARDGDIQETQYF. The sequenced CDR3 bases are TGCAGTGCTAGAGATGGAGACATCCAAGAGACC.

Remarks on this clone: The read ends 3 residues early relative to the CDR3; the germline J gene fills the gap. The rearrangement links TRBV20-1 to TRBJ2-4, with 7 bases that match TRBD2. J was trimmed by 5 bases and V by 2 bases; bases with no gene match: 9. CDR1 and CDR2 from the germline V gene are DFQATT and SNEGSKA (reference sequence). This CDR3 comprises 15 residues. The CDR3 loop is CSARLGRRGENIQYF. The part of the CDR3 DNA that was read is TGCAGTGCTAGACTAGGGCGTCGGGGGGAAAACATT.

Comments on this clone: The DNA ends 3 residues before the CDR3 does, and the rest of the CDR3 is filled in from the germline J gene. The chain recombines TRBV7-9 with TRBJ1-1; 7 bases map to TRBD1. Trimming removed 5 bases from V and 1 base from J; junction bases left unmatched: 7. The CDR3 is 15 amino acids. Germline V CDR1 and CDR2: SEHNR, FQNEAQ (reference sequence). CDR3: CASSNQYRGNTEAFF. Incomplete CDR3 DNA: TGTGCCAGCAGCAACCAGTACAGGGGGAACACTGAA.

A note on this clone: The read falls 3 residues short of the CDR3 end, and the missing part is taken from the germline J gene. This sequence joins TRBV7-9 and TRBJ2-2; D might be TRBD1 (6 bases). This CDR3 is built from 15 residues. Germline V gives CDR1 SEHNR, CDR2 FQNEAQ (reference sequence). Trimming cost V 5 bases and J 6 bases, with 16 bases left between them. CDR3 in amino acids: CASSLLQGTAGELFF. CDR3 DNA, as far as it was read: TGTGCCAGCAGCCTCCTCCAGGGGACGGCCGGGGAG.

Concerning this clone: The observed sequence ends 3 residues before the CDR3 terminus, with the missing tail filled in from the germline J gene. V and J are TRBV29-1 and TRBJ2-7; 11 bases agree with TRBD1. V was pared by 4 bases and J by 4 bases, with 3 bases of the junction left unmatched. This CDR3 contains 13 residues. Germline CDR1 reads SQVTM; CDR2 reads ANQGSEA. The chain's CDR3 is CSVVRDRGYEQYF. CDR3 DNA, as far as it was read: TGCAGCGTTGTTCGGGACAGGGGGTACGAG.